The 24 T cell receptor beta chains below all came from one sample that was sequenced in a study of cytomegalovirus exposure and HLA in healthy donors (dated by TCRdb to about 2017). Receptor libraries were prepared by the immunoSEQ multiplex PCR assay. The multiplex PCR relied on a mix of 60 forward primers for TCR Vbeta segments and 13 reverse primers for TCR Jbeta segments. What TCRdb holds here is the immuneACCESS table cut down to in-frame rearrangements. Part of the clones is not present; checked against another copy, under half of the missing clones reflect an unresolved V gene, and the others are unexplained. The sample records 150,000 to 200,000 clones, about 80% of which are singletons. Of the sample, approximately 10% is held by the ten largest clones. The sample taken for sequencing was PBMCs. Receptors originate from a man aged 18 to 30 in good health and CMV-seropositive.

The V call is TRBV2, the J call TRBJ1-4, with D unclear. There are 14 residues in the CDR3. Per germline, CDR1 SNHLY and CDR2 FYNNEI. V dropped 6 bases and J dropped 5 bases, with 13 bases sitting between them. DNA of the CDR3: TGTGCCAGCAGCGTAGGGAGGGTAAATGAAAAACTGTTTTTT. Its protein is CASSVGRVNEKLFF.

The chain has TRBV30 and TRBJ1-2, with 8 bases aligning to TRBD1. Per germline, CDR1 GTSNPN and CDR2 SVGIG (reference sequence). Germline trimming cut 2 bases from V and 5 bases from J; bases unmatched to any gene: 7. The CDR3 spans 14 residues. CDR3 region: CAWSQPRQGYGYTF. The CDR3, as DNA: TGTGCCTGGAGTCAACCCAGACAGGGGTATGGCTACACCTTC. Supplemented by reference TRBV30 and TRBJ1-2, the full variable domain reads SQTIHQWPATLVQPVGSPLSLECTVEGTSNPNLYWYRQAAGRGLQLLFYSVGIGQISSEVPQNLSASRPQDRQFILSSKKLLLSDSGFYLCAWSQPRQGYGYTFGSGTRLTVV.

The chain joins TRBV27 to TRBJ2-1, with D perhaps TRBD1 (5 bases). The CDR3 runs 15 residues. Trimming took 5 bases from V and 0 from J, leaving 11 bases between them. Germline assignment: CDR1 MNHEY and CDR2 SMNVEV (reference sequence). In DNA form, the CDR3 reads TGTGCCAGCAGTCCGTACAGGATCTCCTACAATGAGCAGTTCTTC. Amino acid sequence: CASSPYRISYNEQFF.

The chain combines TRBV5-6 with TRBJ2-1, with D hard to call. Germline CDR1 reads SGHDT; CDR2 reads YYEEEE. Between the trimmed V and J ends, which lost 4 bases and 8 bases, there was a span of 13 bases. CDR3 length: 13 residues. CDR3: CASSPYRVYEQFF. As DNA, the CDR3 is TGTGCCAGCAGCCCTTATCGGGTCTATGAGCAGTTCTTC.

Comment on this clone: The sample has other DNA sequences that encode this CDR3 too. The chain links TRBV5-6 to TRBJ1-5, with D tentatively TRBD1 (6 bases). Germline V lookup: CDR1 SGHDT, CDR2 YYEEEE. The CDR3 totals 14 residues. The germline V and J ends were trimmed by 4 bases and 3 bases, with 11 bases remaining between them. DNA for the CDR3: TGTGCCAGCAGCCGGACAGCCTCCAATCAGCCCCAGCATTTT. This codes for CASSRTASNQPQHF.

The V and J genes are TRBV5-1 and TRBJ2-3; D is perhaps TRBD1 (6 bases). The ends were cut back, 4 bases at V and 3 bases at J, with 15 bases in the middle. The CDR3 is made up of 15 amino acids. CDR1 SGHRS and CDR2 YFSETQ come from the germline V gene. CDR3 nucleotides: TGCGCCAGCAGCCTCCCCGGGACAACGACAGATACGCAGTATTTT. Its translation is CASSLPGTTTDTQYF. The full variable domain, in which reference TRBV5-1 and TRBJ2-3 provide the parts outside the CDR3, is KAGVTQTPRYLIKTRGQQVTLSCSPISGHRSVSWYQQTPGQGLQFLFEYFSETQRNKGNFPGRFSGRQFSNSRSEMNVSTLELGDSALYLCASSLPGTTTDTQYFGPGTRLTVL.

As concerns this clone: At the DNA level, this CDR3 is encoded by other sequences in the same sample as well. This sequence joins TRBV5-1 and TRBJ2-7; no reliable D call. CDR1 is SGHRS, CDR2 YFSETQ, per germline. The CDR3 sequence is 11 residues long. Trimming pared 5 bases from V and 3 bases from J, leaving 6 bases between. CDR3 nucleotide sequence: TGCGCCAGCAGTAATAACTACGAGCAGTACTTC. This translates into CASSNNYEQYF.

The sample holds a few counts of this clone. The chain uses TRBV5-4 and TRBJ2-2, with TRBD2 matching over 7 bases. This CDR3 comprises 16 residues. The germline V gene has CDR1 SGHNT and CDR2 YYREEE (reference sequence). With V trimmed by 4 bases and J by 4 bases, 10 bases remained unmatched. CDR3 protein: CASSRRASGGTGELFF. The CDR3 nucleotides are TGTGCCAGCAGCCGGCGGGCTAGCGGTGGCACCGGGGAGCTGTTTTTT. Full variable domain (rest looked up from reference TRBV5-4 and TRBJ2-2): ETGVTQSPTHLIKTRGQQVTLRCSSQSGHNTVSWYQQALGQGPQFIFQYYREEENGRGNFPPRFSGLQFPNYSSELNVNALELDDSALYLCASSRRASGGTGELFFGEGSRLTVL.

The V call is TRBV5-1, the J call TRBJ1-1; TRBD1 matches 7 bases. V was clipped by 4 bases and J by 7 bases; unmatched bases: 7. This CDR3 has 13 amino acids. Germline-derived CDR1 and CDR2 are SGHRS and YFSETQ. The CDR3 spells CASSAKQGLEAFF. The CDR3 coding sequence is TGCGCCAGCAGCGCAAAACAGGGGCTTGAAGCTTTCTTT.

CDR3 sequence (DNA): TGTGCCATCCAAGGGACTAGCGGCGAGCAGTACTTC. Translation gives CAIQGTSGEQYF. The V gene is TRBV27, the J gene TRBJ2-7; 11 positions agree with TRBD2. With 10 bases clipped from V and 6 bases from J, the junction kept 5 bases outside the gene matches. The germline gives CDR1 MNHEY, CDR2 SMNVEV (reference sequence). The CDR3 length is 12 residues.

The chain couples TRBV18 to TRBJ2-3, with TRBD2 matching over 8 bases. V lost 5 bases, J lost 5 bases, and 9 bases stayed unmatched. The germline V gene has CDR1 KGHSH and CDR2 LQKENI. The CDR3 consists of 15 residues. The CDR3 protein is CASSGTGTRGDTQYF. CDR3 DNA: TGTGCCAGCTCAGGAACAGGGACTAGGGGAGATACGCAGTATTTT.

The chain recombines TRBV19 with TRBJ1-3; D is unclear. V was pared by 2 bases and J by 1 base, with 9 bases between. Germline loops: CDR1 LNHDA, CDR2 SQIVND (reference sequence). CDR3 length: 15 amino acids. This CDR3 reads CASSIIPGSGNTIYF. CDR3 nucleotides: TGTGCCAGTAGTATAATCCCGGGATCTGGAAACACCATATATTTT.

This clone has more than one count but fewer than ten. The chain uses TRBV4-1 and TRBJ1-1; no firm D call. Germline values: CDR1 MGHRA, CDR2 YSYEKL. V was shortened by 4 bases and J by 8 bases, with 20 bases between the two germline ends. This CDR3 has 15 residues. This chain's CDR3 is CASSPSPGREPEAFF. The CDR3 nucleotides are TGCGCCAGCAGCCCTTCCCCCGGACGGGAACCCGAAGCTTTCTTT.

This clone appeared a few times. V usage is TRBV6-1 and J usage is TRBJ1-5, with TRBD1 as a possible D gene (6 bases). Germline values: CDR1 MNHNS, CDR2 SASEGT. The CDR3 extends over 15 amino acids. V was cut by 5 bases and J by 6 bases, with 17 bases left in between. DNA for the CDR3: TGTGCCAGCAGTAAATTTCAGGGGTCGCCTCAGCCCCAGCATTTT. Its protein product is CASSKFQGSPQPQHF.

This clone was seen only once. V gene TRBV18 combines with J gene TRBJ1-4; a weak D match, TRBD1 (6 bases). CDR3 length: 16 amino acids. V shed 3 bases and J shed 5 bases, with 16 bases lying between them. In germline, CDR1 is KGHSH, CDR2 LQKENI. CDR3 region: CASSPGQSTGNEKLFF. CDR3 DNA sequence: TGTGCCAGCTCACCGGGACAATCAACCGGGAATGAAAAACTGTTTTTT.

The V call is TRBV28, the J call TRBJ1-5; D perhaps matches TRBD1 (5 bases). The ends were cut back, 7 bases at V and 4 bases at J, with 17 bases in the middle. Germline lookup yields CDR1 MDHEN and CDR2 SYDVKM. CDR3 length: 15 amino acids. The CDR3, as DNA: TGTGCCAGCACCCCAGGCCCAGGGTCAAATCAGCCCCAGCATTTT. The encoded protein is CASTPGPGSNQPQHF.

This chain connects TRBV11-2 to TRBJ2-1; D not certain. The CDR3 is made up of 12 amino acids. V lost 6 bases to trimming and J lost 5 bases, with 8 bases between them. CDR1 SGHAT and CDR2 FQNNGV come from the germline V gene. CDR3 sequence (DNA): TGTGCCAGCAGGCGAAGCAACAATGAGCAGTTCTTC. The encoded protein is CASRRSNNEQFF.

The chain links TRBV29-1 to TRBJ1-2; D ambiguous. Germline CDR1 reads SQVTM; CDR2 reads ANQGSEA. V dropped 3 bases and J dropped 4 bases, with 15 bases sitting between them. The CDR3 has 14 residues. CDR3 nucleotides: TGCAGCGTTGAGGGCCCGGGGATCCTCTATGGCTACACCTTC. It specifies CSVEGPGILYGYTF.

The chain recombines TRBV5-1 with TRBJ2-1; the match to TRBD2 covers 7 bases. The CDR3 has 16 amino acids. The germline gives CDR1 SGHRS, CDR2 YFSETQ. V gave up 0 bases and J gave up 8 bases; unmatched junction bases: 11. The CDR3 is CASSLVVAVAGHEQFF. In DNA form, the CDR3 reads TGCGCCAGCAGCTTGGTAGTAGCGGTAGCGGGCCATGAGCAGTTCTTC.

With regard to this clone: The final CDR3 position lacks the conserved phenylalanine or tryptophan, pointing to a likely read error. The V call is TRBV15, the J call TRBJ1-6, with 7 bases matching TRBD1. CDR3 length equals 14 residues. Germline V lookup: CDR1 LNHNV, CDR2 YYDKDF (reference sequence). V lost 3 bases to trimming and J lost 8 bases; unmatched junction nucleotides: 4. CDR3 in amino acids: CATSSGDSYSPLHL. The CDR3, as DNA: TGTGCCACCAGCAGTGGGGACAGTTATTCACCCCTCCACCTT.

This clone was seen just once. In DNA, the CDR3 is TGTGCCAGCAGCTCCAACGCCCAGGGGGGCTATGGCTACACCTTC. It yields the protein CASSSNAQGGYGYTF. The chain has TRBV5-4 and TRBJ1-2, with 7 bases fitting TRBD1. V was pared by 3 bases and J by 4 bases, with 9 bases of the junction left unmatched. This CDR3 has 15 amino acids. The V gene's germline CDR1 is SGHNT and CDR2 YYREEE (reference sequence).

V is TRBV7-6 and J is TRBJ2-1; 7 nucleotides agree with TRBD1. V lost 5 bases and J lost 4; bases outside the gene matches: 8. CDR3 size: 15 residues. The germline gives CDR1 SGHVS, CDR2 FNYEAQ. In DNA, the CDR3 is TGTGCCAGCAGCGTCGACAGGGTTTCATACAATGAGCAGTTCTTC. Residues: CASSVDRVSYNEQFF.

Only a few counts were recorded for this clone. The V call is TRBV2, the J call TRBJ1-4; D is perhaps TRBD1 (6 bases). V was pared by 0 bases and J by 8 bases, with 13 bases between. The CDR3 loop spans 15 amino acids. From germline, CDR1 is SNHLY and CDR2 FYNNEI. CDR3 coding DNA: TGTGCCAGCAGTGAAGCCCCCAGGGGTAGCGAAAAACTGTTTTTT. Translation gives CASSEAPRGSEKLFF.

The chain combines TRBV30 with TRBJ2-7; TRBD2 aligns across 8 bases. Germline CDR1 reads GTSNPN; CDR2 reads SVGIG (reference sequence). The CDR3 is 13 amino acids. The V and J ends lost 0 bases and 2 bases, in that order; junction bases with no gene match: 0. CDR3 sequence: CAWSVAGAYEQYF. The DNA of the CDR3 is TGTGCCTGGAGTGTAGCGGGGGCCTACGAGCAGTACTTC. Using reference TRBV30 and TRBJ2-7 for the parts outside the CDR3, the full variable domain is SQTIHQWPATLVQPVGSPLSLECTVEGTSNPNLYWYRQAAGRGLQLLFYSVGIGQISSEVPQNLSASRPQDRQFILSSKKLLLSDSGFYLCAWSVAGAYEQYFGPGTRLTVT.